This is a list of T cell receptor beta chains from one sample in a study of blood T cell repertoires in COVID-19. Repertoires were generated with immunoSEQ multiplex PCR, while TCRdb's copy carries only in-frame clones and drops some. The sample has roughly 100,000 clones; approximately 90% are singletons. The material sequenced was peripheral blood. The origin of the receptors is a man aged 50 or older in a cohort sampled during active COVID-19. The CDR3 runs from the conserved cysteine through the conserved F or W. Each record gives: D gene, V gene, clone size, J gene, CDR3 protein, CDR3 DNA. D genes are given only for firm matches. The size of a clone is reported for some rows only, either as once, few or many, or as a class for expanded clones.

-,TRBV18,-,TRBJ1-1,CASQDTMNTEAFF,TGTGCCAGCCAAGACACCATGAACACTGAAGCTTTCTTT
-,TRBV19,-,TRBJ1-4,CASSRQVGEKLFF,TGTGCCAGTAGTCGACAGGTCGGGGAAAAACTGTTTTTT
-,TRBV6-2/TRBV6-3,few,TRBJ2-2,CASSSGLPTGELFF,TGTGCCAGCAGTTCAGGACTTCCCACCGGGGAGCTGTTTTTT
-,TRBV6-5,-,TRBJ2-1,CASSTRSGNNEQFF,TGTGCCAGCAGTACCAGGTCGGGGAACAATGAGCAGTTCTTC
TRBD1,TRBV5-1,few,TRBJ2-7,CASSLGQGVFEQYF,TGCGCCAGCAGCTTGGGGCAGGGGGTGTTCGAACAGTACTTC
TRBD1,TRBV24-1,-,TRBJ2-3,CATSLGRGREDTQYF,TGTGCCACCAGTCTGGGCAGGGGGCGCGAAGATACGCAGTATTTT
TRBD1,TRBV9,-,TRBJ1-2,CASSPGQGAYYGYTF,TGTGCCAGCAGCCCAGGACAGGGGGCATACTATGGCTACACCTTC
-,TRBV7-2,few,TRBJ1-3,CASSLSFGSGNTIYF,TGTGCCAGCAGCTTGTCTTTCGGCTCTGGAAACACCATATATTTT
TRBD1,TRBV3-1/TRBV3-2,once,TRBJ2-1,CASSQDYRGKDNEQFF,TGTGCCAGCAGCCAAGATTACAGGGGGAAGGACAATGAGCAGTTCTTC
-,TRBV7-2,-,TRBJ2-1,CASSPRSGGYNEQFF,TGTGCCAGCAGTCCCCGTTCCGGAGGATACAATGAGCAGTTCTTC
TRBD2,TRBV7-9,-,TRBJ2-1,CASSPRGGVWDEQFF,TGTGCCAGCAGCCCACGGGGGGGAGTTTGGGATGAGCAGTTCTTC
-,TRBV3-1/TRBV3-2,-,TRBJ1-2,CASSQRGGYTF,TGTGCCAGCAGCCAACGAGGTGGCTACACCTTC
-,TRBV5-4,-,TRBJ2-5,CASSEPGGQETQYF,TGTGCCAGCAGCGAGCCAGGTGGCCAAGAGACCCAGTACTTC
-,TRBV28,-,TRBJ2-3,CASSASRGGDTQYF,TGTGCCAGCAGTGCATCACGAGGGGGAGATACGCAGTATTTT
TRBD2,TRBV9,-,TRBJ2-3,CASSAARGADTQYF,TGTGCCAGCAGCGCCGCGCGGGGGGCAGATACGCAGTATTTT
-,TRBV19,-,TRBJ1-5,CARGRGGDQPQHF,TGTGCCCGCGGGAGGGGGGGGGATCAGCCCCAGCATTTT